The 19 T cell receptor beta chains given below trace back to one sample, sequenced in a study of cytomegalovirus exposure and HLA in healthy donors. A multiplex PCR was run with 60 Vbeta primers and 13 Jbeta primers. TCRdb's copy holds only in-frame clones and misses some; the assay was immunoSEQ multiplex PCR. In all, the sample yields under 65,000 clones. Material: PBMCs. Receptors originate from a woman under 30 in good health and CMV-seronegative.

The J gene is TRBJ2-1, the V gene TRBV9; 7 bases are a match to TRBD2. The V gene's germline CDR1 is SGDLS and CDR2 YYNGEE. V gave up 2 bases and J gave up 5 bases; unmatched junction bases: 4. The CDR3 length is 14 residues. CDR3 nucleotide sequence: TGTGCCAGCAGCGTCGGACTAGTCCACAATGAGCAGTTCTTC. Amino acid sequence: CASSVGLVHNEQFF.

The rearrangement links TRBV7-9 to TRBJ1-1; D gene unclear. Germline CDR1 and CDR2: SEHNR and FQNEAQ (reference sequence). This CDR3 has 11 residues. The V end lost 5 bases, the J end lost 9 bases, and 10 bases lay between the germline ends. The chain's CDR3 is CASSLGQKAFF. The CDR3 nucleotides are TGTGCCAGCAGCCTTGGGCAGAAAGCTTTCTTT.

The V and J genes are TRBV9 and TRBJ1-6; D possibly corresponds to TRBD1 (6 bases). The germline V and J ends were trimmed by 6 bases and 7 bases, with 17 bases remaining between them. CDR1 SGDLS and CDR2 YYNGEE come from the germline V gene. CDR3 length: 15 residues. In DNA form, the CDR3 reads TGTGCCAGCAATTCGGGGGGACAAGAGAATTCACCCCTCCACTTT. It specifies CASNSGGQENSPLHF.

The J gene is TRBJ2-2, the V gene TRBV2; D is possibly TRBD1 (6 bases). CDR1 is SNHLY and CDR2 is FYNNEI in the germline V gene. This CDR3 contains 16 residues. V lost 5 bases, J lost 3 bases, and 16 bases lay in between. In DNA form, the CDR3 reads TGTGCCAGCAGTATCCGCAGGGGAGTGGACACCGGGGAGCTGTTTTTT. Residues: CASSIRRGVDTGELFF.

The J gene is TRBJ1-5, the V gene TRBV4-1, with 12 bases lining up with TRBD1. CDR3 length: 17 amino acids. V lost 1 base, J lost 6 bases, and 7 bases stayed unmatched. Germline loops: CDR1 MGHRA, CDR2 YSYEKL. CDR3 loop: CASSQALGTGGFQPQHF. CDR3 nucleotides: TGCGCCAGCAGCCAAGCTTTAGGGACAGGGGGCTTTCAGCCCCAGCATTTT.

The J gene is TRBJ1-1, the V gene TRBV25-1; D is uncertain. The CDR3 loop spans 17 amino acids. The V gene's germline CDR1 is MGHDK and CDR2 SYGVNS. V dropped 0 bases and J dropped 0 bases, with 14 bases sitting between them. The CDR3 is CASSEYSPTALNTEAFF. CDR3 bases: TGTGCCAGCAGTGAATATTCGCCTACAGCATTGAACACTGAAGCTTTCTTT. Full variable domain (outside the CDR3, taken from reference TRBV25-1 and TRBJ1-1): EADIYQTPRYLVIGTGKKITLECSQTMGHDKMYWYQQDPGMELHLIHYSYGVNSTEKGDLSSESTVSRIRTEHFPLTLESARPSHTSQYLCASSEYSPTALNTEAFFGQGTRLTVV.

The V gene is TRBV27, the J gene TRBJ1-1; 9 bases align to TRBD1. Unmatched junction bases numbered 6, after V lost 8 bases and J lost 2 bases. The CDR3 runs 14 residues. Looked up from germline, CDR1 is MNHEY and CDR2 is SMNVEV (reference sequence). CDR3 DNA sequence: TGTGCCAGCGTTGAGACAGGGGGTAACACTGAAGCTTTCTTT. As protein: CASVETGGNTEAFF.

This chain connects TRBV29-1 to TRBJ2-7; tentatively, D is TRBD1 (6 bases). The ends were cut back, 4 bases at V and 1 base at J, with 14 bases in the middle. This CDR3 is 14 amino acids long. Germline CDR1 is SQVTM and CDR2 is ANQGSEA. CDR3 coding DNA: TGCAGCGTTGTCCAGGGGCTGACTTCCTACGAGCAGTACTTC. Protein sequence: CSVVQGLTSYEQYF.

The rearrangement links TRBV12-5 to TRBJ1-1; D may be TRBD1 (5 bases). The CDR3 covers 14 residues. The germline V and J ends were trimmed by 8 bases and 0 bases, with 13 bases remaining between them. Germline CDR1 LGHNT, CDR2 FRNRAP. The CDR3 sequence is CASIGGWMNTEAFF. The CDR3 bases are TGTGCTAGTATCGGGGGTTGGATGAACACTGAAGCTTTCTTT.

This sequence joins TRBV6-5 and TRBJ1-2, with D tentatively TRBD1 (6 bases). The germline CDR1 and CDR2 sequences are MNHEY and SVGAGI. This CDR3 has 13 residues. V was shortened by 2 bases and J by 3 bases, with 7 bases between the two germline ends. CDR3 in DNA: TGTGCCAGCAGTTACGCAGGGGACTATGGCTACACCTTC. Translated: CASSYAGDYGYTF.

The chain carries TRBV19 and TRBJ1-3; TRBD1 matches at 9 bases. J was trimmed by 8 bases and V by 5 bases; bases with no gene match: 4. Looked up from germline, CDR1 is LNHDA and CDR2 is SQIVND (reference sequence). This CDR3 contains 13 residues. The CDR3 DNA reads as TGTGCCAGTAGTCCGGACAGGGGACACACCATATATTTT. Translation gives CASSPDRGHTIYF.

The J gene is TRBJ1-1, the V gene TRBV13; D not resolved. The CDR3 loop spans 15 amino acids. Trimming removed 5 bases at V and 1 base at J, with 14 bases between. Germline lookup yields CDR1 PRHDT and CDR2 FYEKMQ (reference sequence). The CDR3 sequence is CASSPYTAGNTEAFF. For the CDR3, the DNA is TGTGCCAGCAGCCCCTATACGGCGGGGAACACTGAAGCTTTCTTT.

This sequence joins TRBV6-4 and TRBJ2-3; 10 bases line up with TRBD1. With 10 bases clipped from V and 4 bases from J, the junction kept 11 bases outside the gene matches. The germline V gene has CDR1 MRHNA and CDR2 SNTAGT. The CDR3 runs to 15 residues. The CDR3 loop reads CATASAGQGSDTQYF. The CDR3 nucleotides are TGTGCCACGGCAAGCGCGGGACAGGGGTCAGATACGCAGTATTTT.

This chain uses TRBV9 with TRBJ1-1, with 8 bases matching TRBD1. From germline, CDR1 is SGDLS and CDR2 YYNGEE. This CDR3 has 14 amino acids. V lost 0 bases and J lost 5; bases outside the gene matches: 3. CDR3 DNA: TGTGCCAGCAGCGTAGGGACAGGGACTACTGAAGCTTTCTTT. Translating it yields CASSVGTGTTEAFF.

The chain has TRBV5-1 and TRBJ2-1; 13 positions agree with TRBD2. The ends lost 6 bases at V and 10 bases at J; junction bases unmatched: 7. The CDR3 runs to 14 residues. Germline V gene lookup returns CDR1 SGHRS and CDR2 YFSETQ. CDR3 sequence: CASMGLAGLQEQFF. The CDR3 nucleotides read TGCGCCAGCATGGGACTAGCGGGATTACAGGAGCAGTTCTTC.

Here the CDR3 reads CASSVGGTGGYYEQYF. The CDR3 DNA reads as TGTGCCAGCAGCGTAGGGGGGACAGGGGGATACTACGAGCAGTACTTC. J is TRBJ2-7 and V is TRBV9, with 11 bases that match TRBD1. Germline CDR1 reads SGDLS; CDR2 reads YYNGEE. V dropped 0 bases and J dropped 3; count of bases not matched to a gene: 5. CDR3 length: 16 residues.

J is TRBJ2-2 and V is TRBV11-3; D perhaps matches TRBD2 (5 bases). The CDR3 has 15 amino acids. V shed 0 bases and J shed 3 bases, with 8 bases lying between them. CDR1 is SGHNT, CDR2 YENEEA, per germline. Here the CDR3 reads CASSLERADTGELFF. As DNA, the CDR3 is TGTGCCAGCAGCTTAGAGCGGGCGGACACCGGGGAGCTGTTTTTT.

The rearrangement joins TRBV29-1 to TRBJ1-2; D is unclear. The germline CDR1 and CDR2 sequences are SQVTM and ANQGSEA. This CDR3 region has 13 residues. The ends were cut back, 4 bases at V and 4 bases at J, with 13 bases in the middle. CDR3 bases: TGCAGCGTTGTCGACGCCGGGAGCTATGGCTACACCTTC. This codes for CSVVDAGSYGYTF.

The V gene is TRBV25-1, the J gene TRBJ2-3; TRBD2 agrees at 9 bases. The CDR3 has 16 residues. The J segment lost 3 bases and the V segment lost 4 bases, leaving 8 bases of the junction unmatched. Germline V gene sequence: CDR1 MGHDK, CDR2 SYGVNS. CDR3 loop: CASSGAGGGKTDTQYF. CDR3 in DNA: TGTGCCAGCAGTGGGGCGGGAGGGGGGAAAACAGATACGCAGTATTTT.